The 23 T cell receptor beta chains given below trace back to one sample, sequenced in a study of blood T cell repertoires in COVID-19. The assay was immunoSEQ multiplex PCR, and TCRdb's table has in-frame clones only and misses some. The sample contains about 290,000 clones, about nine tenths of which appear only once. What was sequenced was peripheral blood. All receptors derive from a young woman with COVID-19, enrolled during active disease.

The chain employs TRBV12-3 or TRBV12-4 and TRBJ1-5, with unresolved D. This CDR3 is 12 amino acids long. V lost 1 base and J lost 9, with 7 bases in between. The chain's CDR3 is CASSLEDWPQHF. The CDR3 DNA reads TGTGCCAGCAGTTTAGAGGACTGGCCCCAGCATTTT.

A remark on this clone: This CDR3 fails to terminate in the conserved phenylalanine or tryptophan, so it likely reflects a read error. Because the CDR3's place on the DNA is in doubt, the DNA is left out and the CDR3 is given as listed by TCRdb. This rearrangement joins TRBV4-1 to TRBJ1-3; TRBD1 is taken as the D call from the table, unchecked against the DNA. In germline, CDR1 is MGHRA, CDR2 YSYEKL. Termini included, the CDR3 measures 13 amino acids. CDR3 region: CASSLQTGTGLQV.

The chain links TRBV5-8 to TRBJ1-2; D is ambiguous. The CDR3 runs 14 residues. The germline V gene has CDR1 SGHTS and CDR2 YDEGEE. The germline V and J ends were trimmed by 2 bases and 3 bases, with 11 bases remaining between them. The CDR3 protein is CASSLYGSDYGYTF. CDR3 sequence (DNA): TGTGCCAGCAGCTTATACGGCAGCGACTATGGCTACACCTTC.

This chain links TRBV6-4 with TRBJ2-7, with 8 bases lining up with TRBD2. This CDR3 is 15 amino acids long. From germline, CDR1 is MRHNA and CDR2 SNTAGT. Trimming at V came to 2 bases and at J to 0 bases, leaving 3 bases not matched to a gene. The CDR3 reads CASSDRTSYSYEQYF. The CDR3 bases are TGTGCCAGCAGTGACAGGACTAGCTACTCCTACGAGCAGTACTTC.

The chain links TRBV6-8 to TRBJ2-3; 9 bases fit TRBD2. Germline CDR1 is MNHGY and CDR2 is SAAAGT. The junction had 5 bases not matched to a gene; V was cut back by 0 bases and J by 1 base. There are 17 residues in the CDR3. The CDR3 region is CASSYSRLAGGTDTQYF. In DNA, the CDR3 is TGTGCCAGCAGTTACTCGAGGTTAGCGGGGGGCACAGATACGCAGTATTTT.

The chain has TRBV21-1 and TRBJ1-2; the table calls TRBD1, which could not be checked here. TRBV21-1 is a pseudogene locus. This CDR3 is 13 amino acids long. The CDR3 reads CASLTGEGDGYTF. For the CDR3, the DNA is TGTGCCAGCTTGACAGGAGAAGGGGATGGCTACACCTTC.

In its sample, this clone was seen a few times. The gene calls are TRBV2 and TRBJ1-1, with D unclear. The CDR3 has 13 amino acids. V lost 10 bases to trimming and J lost 0 bases, with 12 bases between them. Germline V gene lookup returns CDR1 SNHLY and CDR2 FYNNEI. This chain's CDR3 is CAKNPGLNTEAFF. Written as DNA, the CDR3 is TGTGCCAAAAACCCGGGGTTGAACACTGAAGCTTTCTTT.

The chain carries TRBV7-9 and TRBJ1-1; 7 nucleotides match TRBD1. J lost 4 bases, V lost 4 bases, and 3 bases had no gene match. The CDR3 contains 13 residues. Germline assignment: CDR1 SEHNR and CDR2 FQNEAQ (reference sequence). The CDR3 bases are TGTGCCAGCAGCTACCCAGGGGGCACTGAAGCTTTCTTT. The encoded protein is CASSYPGGTEAFF.

This clone came up once. V and J are TRBV3-1 (or the pseudogene TRBV3-2) and TRBJ1-1, with D maybe TRBD1 (6 bases). CDR1 is LGHDT and CDR2 is YNNKEL in the germline V gene (reference sequence). V was pared by 4 bases and J by 11 bases, with 23 bases between. The CDR3 length is 15 residues. This CDR3 is CASSPRERGTGEAFF. In nucleotides, the CDR3 is TGTGCCAGCAGCCCCAGAGAGAGGGGGACGGGTGAGGCTTTCTTT.

As DNA, the CDR3 is TGTGCCAGCACCGACCAGCCCCTCCGGGACTCGGAATCCTACAATGAGCAGTTCTTC. Its translation is CASTDQPLRDSESYNEQFF. The chain is built from TRBV7-2 and TRBJ2-1; D perhaps matches TRBD2 (6 bases). Germline CDR1 SGHTA, CDR2 FQGNSA. V dropped 7 bases and J dropped 1 base, with 26 bases sitting between them. The CDR3 has 19 residues. The whole variable domain, remainder taken from reference TRBV7-2 and TRBJ2-1, is GAGVSQSPSNKVTEKGKDVELRCDPISGHTALYWYRQSLGQGLEFLIYFQGNSAPDKSGLPSDRFSAERTGGSVSTLTIQRTQQEDSAVYLCASTDQPLRDSESYNEQFFGPGTRLTVL.

V and J are TRBV10-2 and TRBJ1-1; weak D call: TRBD1 (6 bases). The CDR3 has 17 residues. V gave up 2 bases and J gave up 5 bases, with 21 bases separating them. Germline V gives CDR1 WSHSY, CDR2 SAAADI. DNA for the CDR3: TGCGCCAGCAGTGAGACAGGGCGTACTTTCTCTCGTACTGAAGCTTTCTTT. It specifies CASSETGRTFSRTEAFF.

This clone showed up just a few times. The chain carries TRBV7-9 and TRBJ2-5; TRBD2 is a possible D gene (7 bases). The CDR3 spans 18 residues. Looked up from germline, CDR1 is SEHNR and CDR2 is FQNEAQ (reference sequence). V was shortened by 2 bases and J by 5 bases, with 24 bases between the two germline ends. CDR3 sequence reads: CASSLPGGGTPRPETQYF. In DNA, the CDR3 is TGTGCCAGCAGCTTACCTGGGGGGGGGACACCGAGGCCGGAGACCCAGTACTTC. The full variable domain, with the rest looked up from reference TRBV7-9 and TRBJ2-5, is DTGVSQNPRHKITKRGQNVTFRCDPISEHNRLYWYRQTLGQGPEFLTYFQNEAQLEKSRLLSDRFSAERPKGSFSTLEIQRTEQGDSAMYLCASSLPGGGTPRPETQYFGPGTRLLVL.

Notes on this clone: Other DNA sequences in this specimen translate into the identical CDR3. The chain has TRBV6-5 and TRBJ1-5, with no clear D. The CDR3 sequence is 14 residues long. Per the germline V gene, CDR1 is MNHEY and CDR2 is SVGAGI. The V gene lost 0 bases and the J gene lost 4 bases, with 7 bases spanning the gap. The CDR3 spells CASSYSGGNQPQHF. CDR3 DNA sequence: TGTGCCAGCAGTTACTCGGGAGGAAATCAGCCCCAGCATTTT.

The rearrangement joins TRBV7-9 to TRBJ1-1; D not certain. The CDR3 totals 13 residues. V lost 3 bases to trimming and J lost 4 bases, with 9 bases between them. Germline lookup yields CDR1 SEHNR and CDR2 FQNEAQ (reference sequence). The CDR3 sequence: CASSFTEVTEAFF. Written as DNA, the CDR3 is TGTGCCAGCAGCTTTACGGAGGTCACTGAAGCTTTCTTT.

V usage is TRBV18 and J usage is TRBJ1-1, with TRBD1 identical over 7 bases. Germline V CDR1 and CDR2: KGHSH, LQKENI. After removal of 3 bases from V and 1 base from J, the junction contained 8 bases not matched to a gene. CDR3 length: 16 residues. As DNA, the CDR3 is TGTGCCAGCTCACCTAAAAGGGGGCACTCGAACACTGAAGCTTTCTTT. Protein: CASSPKRGHSNTEAFF.

This CDR3 is CASSLGGTGYGYTF. As DNA, the CDR3 is TGTGCCAGCAGCTTAGGGGGGACAGGTTACGGCTACACCTTC. This rearrangement joins TRBV11-2 to TRBJ1-2, with 8 bases fitting TRBD1. Looked up from germline, CDR1 is SGHAT and CDR2 is FQNNGV. The CDR3 spans 14 residues. The J segment lost 8 bases and the V segment lost 1 base, leaving 6 bases of the junction unmatched.

This clone was observed a few times. The chain couples TRBV5-1 to TRBJ1-1, with 7 bases fitting TRBD1. J gave up 0 bases and V 2 bases, and 4 bases lay outside the gene matches. CDR1 and CDR2 from the germline V gene are SGHRS and YFSETQ. The CDR3 covers 15 residues. CDR3 loop: CASSFTTGMNTEAFF. The CDR3 DNA reads as TGCGCCAGCAGCTTCACGACAGGGATGAACACTGAAGCTTTCTTT.

The chain employs TRBV11-2 and TRBJ2-7; unclear D gene. Germline V lookup: CDR1 SGHAT, CDR2 FQNNGV. There are 15 residues in the CDR3. Trimming took off 0 bases at V and 0 bases at J, with 9 bases between the two ends. In DNA form, the CDR3 reads TGTGCCAGCAGCTTAGAGGTTGGCCCCTCCTACGAGCAGTACTTC. This encodes CASSLEVGPSYEQYF. The whole variable domain, remainder taken from reference TRBV11-2 and TRBJ2-7, is EAGVAQSPRYKIIEKRQSVAFWCNPISGHATLYWYQQILGQGPKLLIQFQNNGVVDDSQLPKDRFSAERLKGVDSTLKIQPAKLEDSAVYLCASSLEVGPSYEQYFGPGTRLTVT.

This chain joins TRBV5-1 and TRBJ1-4; 10 bases align to TRBD1. With V trimmed by 2 bases and J by 8 bases, 15 bases remained unmatched. The CDR3 length is 18 residues. CDR1 and CDR2 from the germline V gene are SGHRS and YFSETQ. This CDR3 reads CASSLQPGQGPLGEKLFF. CDR3 in DNA: TGCGCCAGCAGCTTACAGCCGGGACAGGGGCCCCTAGGGGAAAAACTGTTTTTT.

The genes are TRBV7-9 and TRBJ2-7; no definite D call. This CDR3 region has 17 residues. Germline CDR1 and CDR2: SEHNR and FQNEAQ (reference sequence). Trimming removed 5 bases from V and 0 bases from J, with 20 bases in between. CDR3: CASSPGGSDFSSYEQYF. CDR3 nucleotides: TGTGCCAGCAGCCCCGGCGGAAGTGACTTCAGCTCCTACGAGCAGTACTTC.

V and J are TRBV5-4 and TRBJ1-1; D is unclear. V dropped 3 bases and J dropped 4 bases, with 13 bases sitting between them. Germline CDR1 reads SGHNT; CDR2 reads YYREEE (reference sequence). The CDR3 contains 14 residues. CDR3 bases: TGTGCCAGCAGCTCCCATACACGGGGCACTGAAGCTTTCTTT. Translating it yields CASSSHTRGTEAFF.

This chain connects TRBV28 to TRBJ1-6; D ambiguous. Germline V gene data show CDR1 as MDHEN and CDR2 as SYDVKM. The CDR3 spans 14 residues. Deletions cut 5 bases from V and 3 bases from J, with 8 bases between. The CDR3 nucleotides are TGTGCCAGCAGTCCCCGGGGCTATAATTCACCCCTCCACTTT. It codes for CASSPRGYNSPLHF. The full variable domain, with the rest looked up from reference TRBV28 and TRBJ1-6, is DVKVTQSSRYLVKRTGEKVFLECVQDMDHENMFWYRQDPGLGLRLIYFSYDVKMKEKGDIPEGYSVSREKKERFSLILESASTNQTSMYLCASSPRGYNSPLHFGNGTRLTVT.

This chain uses TRBV19 with TRBJ2-1; 7 bases align to TRBD1. Germline loops: CDR1 LNHDA, CDR2 SQIVND (reference sequence). V shed 3 bases, J shed 2 bases, and the junction held 4 bases outside the gene matches. CDR3 length: 15 residues. The CDR3 spells CASSMAGTAYNEQFF. DNA for the CDR3: TGTGCCAGTAGTATGGCCGGGACAGCCTACAATGAGCAGTTCTTC.